This T cell receptor (beta chain) emerged from a study of CD8 T cells in Susac syndrome. The J segment lost 10 bases and the V segment lost 5 bases, leaving 13 bases of the junction unmatched. In germline, CDR1 is SGHAT, CDR2 FQDESV (reference sequence). The CDR3 is 15 residues long. RNA was extracted with the RNeasy kit, and a quantity of roughly 0.45 to 1 ug was reverse transcribed using random hexamers. TCRdb redid the calling of the immunoSEQ multiplex PCR reads with MiXCR, one entry per CDR3 protein. The sample consists of a few hundred thousand distinct CDR3 sequences, about 92% of them appearing once.

The clonotype originates from a human donor with multiple sclerosis. The chain recombines TRBV11-1 with TRBJ2-7, with TRBD2 matching over 11 bases. The material sequenced was CD4+ T cells from PBMCs. CDR3 in amino acids: CASSLGLADPWLQYF. The CDR3 coding sequence is TGTGCCAGCAGCCTGGGACTAGCGGACCCTTGGCTTCAGTACTTC.